This TCR beta chain was observed in a study of blood T cells in healthy people across ages. Through a sample-barcoded 5' primer and a J-beta primer mix, a second PCR was run for 7 to 11 cycles. TCRdb passed the 5' RACE reads through MiXCR, listing each CDR3 protein once. The sample records roughly 1,700,000 distinct CDR3 sequences, roughly 27% being singletons. The CDR3 totals 14 residues. Unmatched junction bases numbered 8, after V lost 5 bases and J lost 8 bases. Germline V lookup: CDR1 SEHNR, CDR2 FQNEAQ (reference sequence). This TCR derives from a woman under 40 in good health. V and J are TRBV7-9 and TRBJ1-4; TRBD1 agrees at 7 bases. The sample was blood. The CDR3 loop reads CASSPGQIGEKLFF. The DNA for the CDR3 is TGTGCCAGCAGCCCGGGACAGATAGGCGAAAAACTGTTTTTT.